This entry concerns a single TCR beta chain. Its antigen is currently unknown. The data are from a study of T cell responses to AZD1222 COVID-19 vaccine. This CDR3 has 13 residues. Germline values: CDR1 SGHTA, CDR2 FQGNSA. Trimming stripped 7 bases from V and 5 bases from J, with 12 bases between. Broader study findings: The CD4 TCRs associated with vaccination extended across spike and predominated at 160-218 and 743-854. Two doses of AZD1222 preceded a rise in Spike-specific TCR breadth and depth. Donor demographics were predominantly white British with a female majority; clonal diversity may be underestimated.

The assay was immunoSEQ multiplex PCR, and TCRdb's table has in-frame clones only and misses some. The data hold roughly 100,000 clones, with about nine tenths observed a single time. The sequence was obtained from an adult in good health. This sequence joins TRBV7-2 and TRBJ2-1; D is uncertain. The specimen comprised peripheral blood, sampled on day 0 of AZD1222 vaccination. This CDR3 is CASNQYIDNEQFF. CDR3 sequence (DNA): TGTGCCAGCAACCAATACATAGACAATGAGCAGTTCTTC.